The T cell receptor (beta chain) described here comes from a study of shared T cell receptors in the human thymus. This table comes from immunoSEQ multiplex PCR, and its TCRdb copy is limited to in-frame clones, with some not included. The sample lists about 660,000 clones, 87% occurring once. This clone has only one observation. V lost 4 bases and J 4 bases, leaving 14 bases between the germline ends. The CDR3 contains 14 residues. From germline, CDR1 is SGDLS and CDR2 YYNGEE. These same data were also listed under a study on human thymus T cells.

Source material: thymocytes. The J gene is TRBJ1-1, the V gene TRBV9, with D tentatively TRBD1 (5 bases). The source of this sequence is a boy under two years old with a congenital heart defect. The CDR3 region is CASSTRDIGTEAFF. The DNA of the CDR3 is TGTGCCAGCAGCACCAGGGATATAGGCACTGAAGCTTTCTTT.